The present T cell receptor (beta chain) was sequenced within a study of tumor-infiltrating lymphocytes in primary liver carcinoma. Study-level background: These were node-negative, non-metastatic T1-T3 tumors of roughly 4.2 to 10 cm.

TCR beta cDNA came from about 0.55 ug total RNA, primed with a constant-region primer. What produced the TCR beta libraries was three nested multiplex PCR rounds using slightly modified ARM-PCR. Two initial PCR rounds of around 10 cycles each paired TRBV1-TRBV30 forward primers with a C-beta reverse primer. From the multiplex PCR reads, TCRdb called clonotypes with MiXCR, one entry per CDR3 protein. The table lists under 90,000 distinct CDR3 sequences, 60% to 75% of them singletons. The V gene's germline CDR1 is MNHNS and CDR2 SASEGT. The CDR3 consists of 11 residues. Notes on this clonotype: One end of the junction does not line up with germline, which may come from a read error.

From roughly 20-30 mg of unsorted bulk tissue, DNA and RNA were co-extracted together. Infection with HBV was chronic in patients; they were treatment-naive. Every tumor contributed samples taken at five separate regions. The chain links TRBV6-1 to TRBJ2-3, with D unclear. The source of this sequence is a man between 35 and 55 years old with primary liver carcinoma and hepatitis B virus infection. The sequencing sample was made of liver tumor tissue from sampling region 1. As to subset: tumor region T1, superior pole. In DNA form, the CDR3 reads TGTGCCATCAGTGAACGGTATATGCAGTATTTT. Translation gives CAISERYMQYF.